Listed below are T cell receptor beta chains from one sample, sequenced in a study of blood T cell repertoires in COVID-19. The repertoire was sequenced with immunoSEQ multiplex PCR; TCRdb's copy has only in-frame clones and lacks some. The table includes around 330,000 clones, 85% detected once. Source material: PBMCs or T cells enriched from blood (not recorded which). These receptors all come from a woman in her 30s who had been exposed to COVID-19. Each CDR3 is given with its conserved first and last residue. A D gene is named only where the DNA matches it firmly. The listing skips clone size in some rows; elsewhere it reads once, few, many or a size class.

d_call clone_size j_call v_call cdr3_nt cdr3_aa
. . TRBJ1-5 TRBV20-1 TGCAGTGCTAGTGGGAGGGGGGGTCAGCCCCAGCATTTT CSASGRGGQPQHF
. . TRBJ1-5 TRBV28 TGTGCCAGCAGTTTAGGGTCAGGGCCCCAGCATTTT CASSLGSGPQHF
TRBD1 . TRBJ1-2 TRBV2 TGTGCCAGCAGTGAGTTAAGGGGGCGCGGGGGCTACACCTTC CASSELRGRGGYTF
. . TRBJ1-4 TRBV6-5 TGTGCCAGCAGCTCTACGGTTGCAACTAATGAAAAACTGTTTTTT CASSSTVATNEKLFF
TRBD1 many TRBJ2-5 TRBV6-1 TGTGCCAGCAGTGAACCGGGACAGGGGGCAGAGACCCAGTACTTC CASSEPGQGAETQYF
. . TRBJ1-1 TRBV5-4 TGTGCCAGCAGATCGGGGGTAGATAACACTGAAGCTTTCTTT CASRSGVDNTEAFF
. . TRBJ1-6 TRBV18 TGTGCCAGCTCACCACGAGAGACTGGGTTCATATCCCTCCACTTT CASSPRETGFISLHF
. . TRBJ1-2 TRBV7-4 TGTGCCAGCAGCCGGACCCGGGGGAATGGCTACACCTTC CASSRTRGNGYTF
. . TRBJ2-3 TRBV21-1 TGTGCCAGCAGCAAAGAGGGTCATGGGGGGGCAGATACGCAGTATTTT CASSKEGHGGADTQYF
. . TRBJ1-1 TRBV19 TGTGCCAGTAGTATCCCCCCAGGGGAGGGGGACACTGAAGCTTTCTTT CASSIPPGEGDTEAFF
. . TRBJ2-3 TRBV5-6 TGTGCCAGCAGCTTGGCCAGGGGATTCACAGATACGCAGTATTTT CASSLARGFTDTQYF
. . TRBJ1-1 TRBV27 TGTGCCAGCAGTGCCATGTGGGGGGGCGGCACTGAAGCTTTCTTT CASSAMWGGGTEAFF
. many TRBJ2-5 TRBV7-3 TGTGCCAGCAGCGTTGACTTGGGAGAGACCCAGTACTTC CASSVDLGETQYF
TRBD2 . TRBJ2-1 TRBV5-1 TGCGCCAGCAGCTATCTAGCGGGAGGGCACAATGAGCAGTTCTTC CASSYLAGGHNEQFF
TRBD1 . TRBJ2-5 TRBV4-1 TGCGCCAGCAGCCAAGGACAGGGGTGGCAAGAGACCCAGTACTTC CASSQGQGWQETQYF
. . TRBJ1-3 TRBV27 TGTGCCAGCAGTTTAGGGCGGGGCTCTGGAAACACCATATATTTT CASSLGRGSGNTIYF
. . TRBJ2-1 TRBV5-1 TGCGCCAGCAGCGCGACAGGAGACTACAATGAGCAGTTCTTC CASSATGDYNEQFF
TRBD1 . TRBJ1-2 TRBV19 TGTGCCAGTAGTTCGCCCGGGACAGGGGGCAGTAACTATGGCTACACCTTC CASSSPGTGGSNYGYTF
. . TRBJ1-1 TRBV5-1 TGCGCCAGCAGCTTGGAGGTAAGGAGGGACACTGAAGCTTTCTTT CASSLEVRRDTEAFF
. once TRBJ1-5 TRBV6-6 TGTGCCAGCAGCACCGGTATTGTGAATCAGCCCCAGCATTTT CASSTGIVNQPQHF
TRBD2 . TRBJ2-7 TRBV14 TGTGCCAGCAGCCATTCCCGGACTAGCGGGGGGCCCTACGAGCAGTACTTC CASSHSRTSGGPYEQYF
. . TRBJ1-1 TRBV18 TGTGCCAGCTCACCACGTGGGGGGGCGAACACTGAAGCTTTCTTT CASSPRGGANTEAFF
TRBD1 once TRBJ1-5 TRBV28 TGTTGCACCACCGGGAAGACAGGGGGCTTTTATAGCAATCAGCCCCAGCATTTT CCTTGKTGGFYSNQPQHF
. . TRBJ2-1 TRBV3-1/TRBV3-2 TGTGCCAGCAGCCAAGCTATGGGCTCTCACAATGAGCAGTTCTTC CASSQAMGSHNEQFF
. . TRBJ2-2 TRBV27 TGTGCCACCTCGATAGGGGCCGGGGAGCTGTTTTTT CATSIGAGELFF
. . TRBJ1-1 TRBV28 TGTGCCAGCACCCTTCTCTCGGGGACTGAAGCTTTCTTT CASTLLSGTEAFF
. . TRBJ2-7 TRBV21-1 TGTGCCAGCAGCACATACCGGGACAGAGCCTACGAGCAGTACTTC CASSTYRDRAYEQYF
. . TRBJ2-3 TRBV4-1 TGCGCCAGCAGCCAGGCCCAGGGGATCGCAGATACGCAGTATTTT CASSQAQGIADTQYF
. . TRBJ1-3 TRBV28 TGTGCCAGCAGTCTACCAACCGGACTTCTCGGAAACACCATATATTTT CASSLPTGLLGNTIYF
TRBD1 . TRBJ1-6 TRBV5-1 TGCGCCAGCAGCTATACCCCCGGGACAGGGGGGGGTTCACCCCTCCACTTT CASSYTPGTGGGSPLHF